This TCR beta chain was found in a study of T cell responses to AZD1222 COVID-19 vaccine. Study conclusions and caveats: Clonal diversity was possibly underestimated; the donors were predominantly white British and more often female. Spike was spanned by vaccine-associated CD4 TCRs, which were dominant at 160-218 and 743-854.

Profiling relied on immunoSEQ multiplex PCR, and the TCRdb table lists in-frame clones only, not all of them. The table records under 200,000 clones, 75% to 90% of them present only once. Note on this clone: Its antigen remains unidentified.

Germline lookup yields CDR1 SGHVS and CDR2 FQNEAQ. The CDR3 contains 11 residues. Trimming took off 5 bases at V and 6 bases at J, with 4 bases between the two ends. The clonotype was recovered from an adult in good health. The V gene is TRBV7-8, the J gene TRBJ1-4, with D unclear. The sample was peripheral blood, taken on day 0 of MenACWY control vaccination. This CDR3 reads CASSPHEKLFF. The DNA for the CDR3 is TGTGCCAGCAGCCCCCATGAAAAACTGTTTTTT.